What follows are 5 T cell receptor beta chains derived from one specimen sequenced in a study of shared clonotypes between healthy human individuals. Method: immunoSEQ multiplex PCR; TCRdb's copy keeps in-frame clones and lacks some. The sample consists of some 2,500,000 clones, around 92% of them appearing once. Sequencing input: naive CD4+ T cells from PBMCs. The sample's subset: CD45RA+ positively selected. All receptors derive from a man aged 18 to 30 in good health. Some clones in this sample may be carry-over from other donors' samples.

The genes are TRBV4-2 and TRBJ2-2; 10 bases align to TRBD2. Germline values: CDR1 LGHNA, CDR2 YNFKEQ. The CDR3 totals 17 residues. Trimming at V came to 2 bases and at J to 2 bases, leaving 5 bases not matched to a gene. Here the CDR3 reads CASSQSPLAGNTGELFF. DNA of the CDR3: TGTGCCAGCAGCCAATCCCCACTAGCGGGAAACACCGGGGAGCTGTTTTTT.

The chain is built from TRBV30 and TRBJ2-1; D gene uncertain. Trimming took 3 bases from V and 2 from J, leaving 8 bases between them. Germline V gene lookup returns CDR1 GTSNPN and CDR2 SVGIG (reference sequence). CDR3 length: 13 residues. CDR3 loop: CAWRGRAYNEQFF. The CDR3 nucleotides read TGTGCCTGGAGGGGCCGGGCCTACAATGAGCAGTTCTTC.

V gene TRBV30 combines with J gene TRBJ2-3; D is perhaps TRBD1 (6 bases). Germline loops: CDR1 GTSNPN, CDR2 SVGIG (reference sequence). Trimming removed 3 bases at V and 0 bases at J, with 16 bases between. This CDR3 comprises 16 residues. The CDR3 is CAWRNDRHTSTDTQYF. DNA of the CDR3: TGTGCCTGGAGGAATGACAGGCATACTAGCACAGATACGCAGTATTTT.

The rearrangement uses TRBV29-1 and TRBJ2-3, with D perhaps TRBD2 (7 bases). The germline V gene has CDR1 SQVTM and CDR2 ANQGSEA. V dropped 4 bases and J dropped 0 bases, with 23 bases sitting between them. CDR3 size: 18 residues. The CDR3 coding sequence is TGCAGCGTTGCTGGGGGCGGGAGAGGGGGAGGAAGCACAGATACGCAGTATTTT. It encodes CSVAGGGRGGGSTDTQYF.

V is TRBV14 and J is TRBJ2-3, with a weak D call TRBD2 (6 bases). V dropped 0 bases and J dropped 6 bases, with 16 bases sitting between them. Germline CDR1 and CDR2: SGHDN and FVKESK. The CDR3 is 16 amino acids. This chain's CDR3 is CASSQDPSAGRDTQYF. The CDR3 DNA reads TGTGCCAGCAGCCAAGATCCGTCGGCGGGAAGGGATACGCAGTATTTT.